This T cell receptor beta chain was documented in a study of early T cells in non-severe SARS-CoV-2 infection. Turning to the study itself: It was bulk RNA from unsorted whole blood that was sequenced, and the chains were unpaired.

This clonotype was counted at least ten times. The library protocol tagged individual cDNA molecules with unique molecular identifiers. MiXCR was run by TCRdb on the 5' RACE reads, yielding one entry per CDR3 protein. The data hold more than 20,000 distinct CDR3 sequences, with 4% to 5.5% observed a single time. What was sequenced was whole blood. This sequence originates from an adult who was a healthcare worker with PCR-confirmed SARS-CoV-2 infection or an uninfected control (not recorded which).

The CDR3 loop reads CASSLAGTGGSEQYF. The CDR3 DNA reads TGTGCCAGCAGCTTAGCCGGGACAGGGGGCAGCGAGCAGTACTTC. V and J are TRBV7-9 and TRBJ2-7, with TRBD1 matching 12 bases. Per the germline V gene, CDR1 is SEHNR and CDR2 is FQNEAQ (reference sequence). V lost 0 bases to trimming and J lost 6 bases; unmatched junction nucleotides: 3. CDR3 length: 15 amino acids.